The rows below give T cell receptor beta chains drawn from one sample of a study of shared clonotypes between healthy human individuals. Data came from immunoSEQ multiplex PCR; TCRdb stores just in-frame clones and leaves some out. Here the sample spans roughly 2.1 million clones, roughly 91% being singletons. Input material: naive CD8+ T cells from PBMCs. Receptor source: a man aged 18-30 years in good health. Some clones in this sample may be carry-over from other donors' samples. The CDR3 runs from the conserved cysteine through the conserved F or W. Each record gives: CDR3 protein, CDR3 DNA, J gene, V gene, clone size, D gene. The D gene is left open where the match is weak. A clone size is listed for some rows: how often the clone was seen (once, few, many), or a class if it is expanded.

cdr3_aa: CASNLAGAPDTQYF; cdr3_nt: TGTGCCAGCAACTTAGCGGGAGCCCCAGATACGCAGTATTTT; j_call: TRBJ2-3; v_call: TRBV11-1; clone_size: once; d_call: TRBD2
cdr3_aa: CASTDNGGNEQFF; cdr3_nt: TGTGCCAGTACCGATAACGGGGGGAATGAGCAGTTCTTC; j_call: TRBJ2-1; v_call: TRBV19; clone_size: NA; d_call: TRBD2
cdr3_aa: CASSYRETGLRETQYF; cdr3_nt: TGTGCCAGCAGTTACAGGGAGACAGGGCTTCGGGAGACCCAGTACTTC; j_call: TRBJ2-5; v_call: TRBV6-6; clone_size: NA; d_call: TRBD1
cdr3_aa: CASSLGAGATYEQYF; cdr3_nt: TGTGCCAGCAGTTTAGGGGCGGGGGCGACCTACGAGCAGTACTTC; j_call: TRBJ2-7; v_call: TRBV27; clone_size: NA; d_call: NA
cdr3_aa: CASSLIGPDQPQHF; cdr3_nt: TGTGCCAGCAGTTTAATAGGACCGGATCAGCCCCAGCATTTT; j_call: TRBJ1-5; v_call: TRBV27; clone_size: NA; d_call: NA
cdr3_aa: CASSLVASNQPQHF; cdr3_nt: TGTGCCAGCAGCTTGGTAGCTAGCAATCAGCCCCAGCATTTT; j_call: TRBJ1-5; v_call: TRBV5-8; clone_size: once; d_call: NA
cdr3_aa: CASSQVWSGGSTQYF; cdr3_nt: TGCGCCAGCAGCCAAGTTTGGTCGGGTGGTAGCACGCAGTATTTT; j_call: TRBJ2-3; v_call: TRBV4-3; clone_size: NA; d_call: NA
cdr3_aa: CASSSTGPIYEQYF; cdr3_nt: TGTGCCAGCAGTTCCACCGGGCCTATCTACGAGCAGTACTTC; j_call: TRBJ2-7; v_call: TRBV27; clone_size: NA; d_call: NA
cdr3_aa: CAISESIQRHYNEQFF; cdr3_nt: TGTGCCATCAGTGAGTCGATCCAGCGCCATTACAATGAGCAGTTCTTC; j_call: TRBJ2-1; v_call: TRBV10-3; clone_size: NA; d_call: NA
cdr3_aa: CSVESTGELFF; cdr3_nt: TGCAGCGTTGAATCCACCGGGGAGCTGTTTTTT; j_call: TRBJ2-2; v_call: TRBV29-1; clone_size: NA; d_call: NA
cdr3_aa: CASSQVPSGRTYNEQFF; cdr3_nt: TGTGCCAGCAGCCAAGTCCCATCGGGCAGAACCTACAATGAGCAGTTCTTC; j_call: TRBJ2-1; v_call: TRBV4-2; clone_size: few; d_call: NA
cdr3_aa: CASSTIGTDYGYTF; cdr3_nt: TGTGCCAGCAGTACGATAGGGACAGACTATGGCTACACCTTC; j_call: TRBJ1-2; v_call: TRBV5-4; clone_size: NA; d_call: TRBD1
cdr3_aa: CASSEMSAGANVLTF; cdr3_nt: TGCGCCAGCAGTGAGATGAGTGCGGGGGCCAACGTCCTGACTTTC; j_call: TRBJ2-6; v_call: TRBV10-2; clone_size: NA; d_call: NA
cdr3_aa: CASSLDVSSYEQYF; cdr3_nt: TGTGCCAGCAGCTTAGATGTCAGCTCCTACGAGCAGTACTTC; j_call: TRBJ2-7; v_call: TRBV7-9; clone_size: NA; d_call: NA
cdr3_aa: CASSQVGLADPLDQETQYF; cdr3_nt: TGCGCCAGCAGCCAAGTTGGGCTAGCGGATCCCCTGGACCAAGAGACCCAGTACTTC; j_call: TRBJ2-5; v_call: TRBV4-1; clone_size: NA; d_call: TRBD2
cdr3_aa: CASSLEGAPLKYF; cdr3_nt: TGTGCCAGCAGCTTAGAAGGGGCTCCACTCAAGTACTTC; j_call: TRBJ2-7; v_call: TRBV11-2; clone_size: NA; d_call: NA
cdr3_aa: CASSSPGYYGYTF; cdr3_nt: TGTGCCAGCAGTAGTCCAGGGTACTATGGCTACACCTTC; j_call: TRBJ1-2; v_call: TRBV28; clone_size: NA; d_call: NA
cdr3_aa: CASSFRRTDPTGDYGYTF; cdr3_nt: TGTGCCAGCAGTTTTCGGAGGACGGACCCAACGGGGGACTATGGCTACACCTTC; j_call: TRBJ1-2; v_call: TRBV27; clone_size: NA; d_call: NA
cdr3_aa: CASSLGGGPHYEQYF; cdr3_nt: TGTGCCAGCAGCTTAGGGGGAGGCCCTCACTACGAGCAGTACTTC; j_call: TRBJ2-7; v_call: TRBV11-2; clone_size: NA; d_call: NA
cdr3_aa: CASSSVRQGPNYGYTF; cdr3_nt: TGTGCCAGCAGCTCGGTACGACAGGGGCCGAACTATGGCTACACCTTC; j_call: TRBJ1-2; v_call: TRBV5-8; clone_size: NA; d_call: TRBD1
cdr3_aa: CASSLAPTRLEDEQFF; cdr3_nt: TGTGCCAGCAGCTTAGCTCCGACCCGACTAGAGGATGAGCAGTTCTTC; j_call: TRBJ2-1; v_call: TRBV7-2; clone_size: NA; d_call: NA
cdr3_aa: CAISEGKSDGYTF; cdr3_nt: TGTGCCATCAGTGAAGGGAAGAGCGATGGCTACACCTTC; j_call: TRBJ1-2; v_call: TRBV10-3; clone_size: NA; d_call: NA
cdr3_aa: CASSSFEVMNEQFF; cdr3_nt: TGTGCCAGCAGTTCGTTTGAAGTTATGAATGAGCAGTTCTTC; j_call: TRBJ2-1; v_call: TRBV2; clone_size: NA; d_call: NA
cdr3_aa: CASSETKTGIYEQYF; cdr3_nt: TGTGCCAGCAGTGAAACTAAGACTGGAATCTACGAGCAGTACTTC; j_call: TRBJ2-7; v_call: TRBV6-1; clone_size: once; d_call: NA
cdr3_aa: CSVLGQGPYEQYF; cdr3_nt: TGCAGCGTACTCGGACAGGGGCCCTACGAGCAGTACTTC; j_call: TRBJ2-7; v_call: TRBV29-1; clone_size: NA; d_call: TRBD1
cdr3_aa: CASSLGRGGTEAFF; cdr3_nt: TGTGCCAGCAGTTTAGGCAGGGGGGGGACTGAAGCTTTCTTT; j_call: TRBJ1-1; v_call: TRBV28; clone_size: few; d_call: TRBD1
cdr3_aa: CASSQDRDSQETQYF; cdr3_nt: TGCGCCAGCAGCCAGGATAGGGACAGCCAAGAGACCCAGTACTTC; j_call: TRBJ2-5; v_call: TRBV4-3; clone_size: NA; d_call: TRBD1
cdr3_aa: CASSYASYNEQFF; cdr3_nt: TGTGCCAGCAGTTACGCCAGTTACAATGAGCAGTTCTTC; j_call: TRBJ2-1; v_call: TRBV6-5; clone_size: NA; d_call: NA
cdr3_aa: CASSIRRTAPYEQYF; cdr3_nt: TGTGCCAGTAGTATCCGACGGACAGCCCCCTACGAGCAGTACTTC; j_call: TRBJ2-7; v_call: TRBV19; clone_size: NA; d_call: NA
cdr3_aa: CASSQDRRGNQPQHF; cdr3_nt: TGCGCCAGCAGCCAAGATCGACGGGGCAATCAGCCCCAGCATTTT; j_call: TRBJ1-5; v_call: TRBV4-3; clone_size: NA; d_call: NA
cdr3_aa: CASSPRGTGGTEAFF; cdr3_nt: TGTGCCAGCAGCCCCAGGGGGACAGGGGGCACTGAAGCTTTCTTT; j_call: TRBJ1-1; v_call: TRBV9; clone_size: once; d_call: TRBD1
cdr3_aa: CASSLTSGKLAEQYF; cdr3_nt: TGTGCCAGCAGCTTAACTAGCGGGAAACTCGCCGAGCAGTACTTC; j_call: TRBJ2-7; v_call: TRBV7-3; clone_size: NA; d_call: TRBD2
cdr3_aa: CASSQAGAEAFF; cdr3_nt: TGCGCCAGCAGCCAGGCCGGGGCTGAAGCTTTCTTT; j_call: TRBJ1-1; v_call: TRBV5-1; clone_size: NA; d_call: NA
cdr3_aa: CASSLVPAGQYEQYF; cdr3_nt: TGTGCCAGCAGCTTAGTTCCAGCGGGGCAATACGAGCAGTACTTC; j_call: TRBJ2-7; v_call: TRBV7-2; clone_size: NA; d_call: TRBD2
cdr3_aa: CSVPQGGELFF; cdr3_nt: TGCAGCGTTCCACAGGGCGGGGAGCTGTTTTTT; j_call: TRBJ2-2; v_call: TRBV29-1; clone_size: NA; d_call: NA
cdr3_aa: CASSEPGQLAWGYTF; cdr3_nt: TGTGCCAGCAGTGAACCGGGACAGCTCGCTTGGGGCTACACCTTC; j_call: TRBJ1-2; v_call: TRBV6-1; clone_size: once; d_call: TRBD1
cdr3_aa: CASSMSGTYNEQFF; cdr3_nt: TGTGCCAGTAGTATGAGCGGAACCTACAATGAGCAGTTCTTC; j_call: TRBJ2-1; v_call: TRBV19; clone_size: few; d_call: NA
cdr3_aa: CASSPLLGRETQYF; cdr3_nt: TGTGCCAGCAGTCCCCTCTTGGGGCGGGAGACCCAGTACTTC; j_call: TRBJ2-5; v_call: TRBV27; clone_size: once; d_call: NA
cdr3_aa: CAWRRQGYEQYF; cdr3_nt: TGTGCCTGGAGACGGCAGGGCTACGAGCAGTACTTC; j_call: TRBJ2-7; v_call: TRBV30; clone_size: NA; d_call: NA
cdr3_aa: CSVETGISTYEQYF; cdr3_nt: TGCAGCGTCGAAACAGGGATATCAACCTACGAGCAGTACTTC; j_call: TRBJ2-7; v_call: TRBV29-1; clone_size: NA; d_call: NA
cdr3_aa: CASSYRGGTNTIYF; cdr3_nt: TGTGCCAGCAGTTACAGAGGGGGCACGAACACCATATATTTT; j_call: TRBJ1-3; v_call: TRBV6-5; clone_size: NA; d_call: TRBD1
cdr3_aa: CASSLTASGNNEQFF; cdr3_nt: TGCGCCAGCAGCTTGACGGCTAGCGGTAACAATGAGCAGTTCTTC; j_call: TRBJ2-1; v_call: TRBV5-1; clone_size: NA; d_call: TRBD2
cdr3_aa: CASSFRLAGGPDEQYF; cdr3_nt: TGTGCCAGCAGCTTTCGACTAGCGGGAGGGCCCGACGAGCAGTACTTC; j_call: TRBJ2-7; v_call: TRBV9; clone_size: NA; d_call: TRBD2
cdr3_aa: CASSLVLKETQYF; cdr3_nt: TGTGCCAGCAGTTTGGTCCTGAAAGAGACCCAGTACTTC; j_call: TRBJ2-5; v_call: TRBV27; clone_size: NA; d_call: NA
cdr3_aa: CASSLVGQGGTGELFF; cdr3_nt: TGTGCCAGCAGCTTGGTGGGACAGGGTGGTACCGGGGAGCTGTTTTTT; j_call: TRBJ2-2; v_call: TRBV5-6; clone_size: NA; d_call: TRBD1
cdr3_aa: CASSYSAHRGRTYNEQFF; cdr3_nt: TGCGCCAGCAGTTATTCAGCCCACCGGGGCAGAACCTACAATGAGCAGTTCTTC; j_call: TRBJ2-1; v_call: TRBV4-3; clone_size: NA; d_call: NA
cdr3_aa: CASSEATEYEAFF; cdr3_nt: TGTGCCAGCAGTGAAGCGACCGAGTATGAAGCTTTCTTT; j_call: TRBJ1-1; v_call: TRBV6-1; clone_size: NA; d_call: NA
cdr3_aa: CASSPGQGAEREQYF; cdr3_nt: TGTGCCAGCAGCCCGGGGCAGGGGGCAGAGAGGGAGCAGTACTTC; j_call: TRBJ2-7; v_call: TRBV7-3; clone_size: NA; d_call: TRBD1
cdr3_aa: CASRDRRQNIQYF; cdr3_nt: TGTGCCAGCAGGGACCGGCGACAAAACATTCAGTACTTC; j_call: TRBJ2-4; v_call: TRBV2; clone_size: NA; d_call: NA